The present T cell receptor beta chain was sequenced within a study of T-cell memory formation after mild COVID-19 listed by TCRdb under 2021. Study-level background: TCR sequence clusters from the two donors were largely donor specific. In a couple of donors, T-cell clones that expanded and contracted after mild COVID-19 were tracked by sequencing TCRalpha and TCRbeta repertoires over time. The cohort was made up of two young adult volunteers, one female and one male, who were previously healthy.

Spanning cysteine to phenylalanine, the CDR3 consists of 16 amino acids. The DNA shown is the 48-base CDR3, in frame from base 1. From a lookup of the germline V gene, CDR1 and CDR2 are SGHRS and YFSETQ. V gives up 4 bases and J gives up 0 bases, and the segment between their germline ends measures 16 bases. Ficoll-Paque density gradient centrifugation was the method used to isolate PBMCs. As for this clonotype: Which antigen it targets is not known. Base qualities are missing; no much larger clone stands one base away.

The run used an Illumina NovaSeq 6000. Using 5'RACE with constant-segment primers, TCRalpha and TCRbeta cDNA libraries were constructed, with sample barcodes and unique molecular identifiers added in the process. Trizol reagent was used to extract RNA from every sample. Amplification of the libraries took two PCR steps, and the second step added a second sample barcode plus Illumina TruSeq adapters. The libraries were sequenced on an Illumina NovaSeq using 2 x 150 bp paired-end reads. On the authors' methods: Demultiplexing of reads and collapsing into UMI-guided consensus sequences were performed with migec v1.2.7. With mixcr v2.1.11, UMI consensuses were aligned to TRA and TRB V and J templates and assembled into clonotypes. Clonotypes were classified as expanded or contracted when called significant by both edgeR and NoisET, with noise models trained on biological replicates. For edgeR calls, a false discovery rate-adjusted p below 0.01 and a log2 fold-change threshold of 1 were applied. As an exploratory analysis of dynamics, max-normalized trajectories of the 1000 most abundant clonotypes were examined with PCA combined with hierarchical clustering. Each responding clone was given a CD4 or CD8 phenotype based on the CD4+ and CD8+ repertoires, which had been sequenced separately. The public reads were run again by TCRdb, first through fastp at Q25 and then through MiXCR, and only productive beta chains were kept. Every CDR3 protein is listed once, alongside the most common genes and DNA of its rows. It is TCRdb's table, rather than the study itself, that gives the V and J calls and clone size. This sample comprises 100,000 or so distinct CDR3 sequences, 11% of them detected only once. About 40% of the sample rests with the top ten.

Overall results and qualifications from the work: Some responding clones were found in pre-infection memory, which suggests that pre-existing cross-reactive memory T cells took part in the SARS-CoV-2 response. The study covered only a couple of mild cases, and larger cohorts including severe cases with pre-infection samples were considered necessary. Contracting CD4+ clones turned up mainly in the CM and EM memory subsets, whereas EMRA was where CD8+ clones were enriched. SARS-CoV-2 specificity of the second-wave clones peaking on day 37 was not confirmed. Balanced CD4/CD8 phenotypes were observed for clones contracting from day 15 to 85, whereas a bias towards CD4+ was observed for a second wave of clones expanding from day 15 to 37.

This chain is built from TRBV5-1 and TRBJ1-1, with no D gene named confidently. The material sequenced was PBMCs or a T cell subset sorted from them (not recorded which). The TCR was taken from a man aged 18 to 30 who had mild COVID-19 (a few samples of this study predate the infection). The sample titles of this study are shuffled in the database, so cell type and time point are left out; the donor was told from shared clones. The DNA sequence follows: TGCGCCAGCAGCATGGGCTTTGGAGGAGTGAACACTGAAGCTTTCTTT. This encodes CASSMGFGGVNTEAFF.